The rows below give T cell receptor beta chains drawn from one sample of a study of cytomegalovirus exposure and HLA in healthy donors. Data came from immunoSEQ multiplex PCR; TCRdb stores just in-frame clones and leaves some out. The sample lists over 150,000 clones, around 77% occurring once. The sample taken for sequencing was PBMCs. These receptors all stem from a man between 45 and 60 years old in good health and CMV-seropositive. CDR3s include the opening cysteine and the closing phenylalanine or tryptophan. Fields, in order: J gene, V gene, D gene, clone size, CDR3 protein, CDR3 DNA. D genes are given only for firm matches. Size is omitted from some rows. Given values are once, few, many or a class for expanded clones.

J gene: TRBJ2-7
V gene: TRBV2
D gene: NA
clone size: NA
CDR3 protein: CASRSGDGFLEQYF
CDR3 DNA: TGTGCCAGCAGGTCAGGGGACGGGTTTCTCGAGCAGTACTTC

J gene: TRBJ2-7
V gene: TRBV5-1
D gene: NA
clone size: NA
CDR3 protein: CASSFRGVAPYEQYF
CDR3 DNA: TGCGCCAGCAGCTTTCGCGGGGTGGCCCCCTACGAGCAGTACTTC

J gene: TRBJ2-5
V gene: TRBV21-1
D gene: NA
clone size: NA
CDR3 protein: CASSKVRLAGGKETQYF
CDR3 DNA: TGTGCCAGCAGCAAAGTTAGACTAGCGGGGGGAAAAGAGACCCAGTACTTC

J gene: TRBJ1-5
V gene: TRBV6-5
D gene: NA
clone size: NA
CDR3 protein: CASRPDRMGNQPQHF
CDR3 DNA: TGTGCCAGCAGACCAGACAGGATGGGCAATCAGCCCCAGCATTTT

J gene: TRBJ2-5
V gene: TRBV12-1
D gene: NA
clone size: NA
CDR3 protein: CASSPRTSGGMYETQYF
CDR3 DNA: TGTGCCAGCAGCCCGCGGACTAGCGGGGGGATGTATGAGACCCAGTACTTC

J gene: TRBJ1-1
V gene: TRBV5-1
D gene: TRBD1
clone size: once
CDR3 protein: CASSVGDRAAEAFF
CDR3 DNA: TGCGCCAGCAGCGTTGGCGACAGGGCCGCTGAAGCTTTCTTT

J gene: TRBJ2-6
V gene: TRBV7-9
D gene: NA
clone size: NA
CDR3 protein: CASSLWGGQSGANVLTF
CDR3 DNA: TGTGCCAGCAGCTTGTGGGGGGGGCAGTCTGGGGCCAACGTCCTGACTTTC

J gene: TRBJ2-1
V gene: TRBV19
D gene: NA
clone size: NA
CDR3 protein: CASRGWGVYNEQFF
CDR3 DNA: TGTGCCAGTAGGGGTTGGGGAGTATACAATGAGCAGTTCTTC

J gene: TRBJ1-2
V gene: TRBV5-1
D gene: NA
clone size: NA
CDR3 protein: CASSGDKTYGYTF
CDR3 DNA: TGCGCCAGCAGCGGGGACAAGACCTATGGCTACACCTTC

J gene: TRBJ2-7
V gene: TRBV29-1
D gene: NA
clone size: NA
CDR3 protein: CSVERVAGRGEQYF
CDR3 DNA: TGCAGCGTTGAGAGGGTTGCCGGGCGGGGCGAGCAGTACTTC

J gene: TRBJ1-5
V gene: TRBV18
D gene: TRBD1
clone size: NA
CDR3 protein: CASSPSGTGANQPQHF
CDR3 DNA: TGTGCCAGCTCACCCTCCGGGACAGGGGCCAATCAGCCCCAGCATTTT

J gene: TRBJ2-5
V gene: TRBV18
D gene: TRBD2
clone size: NA
CDR3 protein: CASSRGLEVAETQYF
CDR3 DNA: TGTGCCAGCTCGCGGGGACTAGAGGTGGCAGAGACCCAGTACTTC

J gene: TRBJ2-1
V gene: TRBV11-3
D gene: TRBD2
clone size: NA
CDR3 protein: CASSRTSGGASEQFF
CDR3 DNA: TGTGCCAGCAGCAGAACTAGCGGGGGGGCCTCCGAGCAGTTCTTC

J gene: TRBJ2-3
V gene: TRBV18
D gene: NA
clone size: NA
CDR3 protein: CASSPPIAGVADTQYF
CDR3 DNA: TGTGCCAGCTCACCACCAATAGCAGGGGTCGCAGATACGCAGTATTTT

J gene: TRBJ1-6
V gene: TRBV30
D gene: NA
clone size: NA
CDR3 protein: CAWSVAGASSYNSPLHF
CDR3 DNA: TGTGCCTGGAGTGTGGCAGGGGCCAGCTCCTATAATTCACCCCTCCACTTT

J gene: TRBJ1-1
V gene: TRBV5-1
D gene: TRBD1
clone size: NA
CDR3 protein: CVSTWTGEMNTEAFF
CDR3 DNA: TGCGTCTCGACCTGGACAGGGGAAATGAACACTGAAGCTTTCTTT

J gene: TRBJ2-3
V gene: TRBV6-5
D gene: NA
clone size: NA
CDR3 protein: CASSPDSYYTDTQYF
CDR3 DNA: TGTGCCAGCAGCCCAGACAGTTATTACACAGATACGCAGTATTTT

J gene: TRBJ2-7
V gene: TRBV6-1
D gene: NA
clone size: once
CDR3 protein: CASSLRTGYEQYF
CDR3 DNA: TGTGCCAGCAGTTTACGGACTGGGTACGAGCAGTACTTC

J gene: TRBJ2-7
V gene: TRBV4-1
D gene: TRBD1
clone size: NA
CDR3 protein: CASSLGWDRVYEQYF
CDR3 DNA: TGCGCCAGCAGCCTTGGGTGGGACAGGGTCTACGAGCAGTACTTC

J gene: TRBJ1-1
V gene: TRBV4-1
D gene: NA
clone size: NA
CDR3 protein: CASSRIGRDTEAFF
CDR3 DNA: TGCGCCAGCAGCCGAATAGGGCGGGACACTGAAGCTTTCTTT

J gene: TRBJ1-2
V gene: TRBV28
D gene: NA
clone size: NA
CDR3 protein: CASSYDNYYGYTF
CDR3 DNA: TGTGCCAGCAGTTATGACAACTACTATGGCTACACCTTC

J gene: TRBJ1-6
V gene: TRBV2
D gene: NA
clone size: NA
CDR3 protein: CASSVQGLGRERVNSPLHF
CDR3 DNA: TGTGCCAGCAGTGTTCAGGGTCTAGGCAGGGAACGGGTTAATTCACCCCTCCACTTT

J gene: TRBJ1-2
V gene: TRBV27
D gene: NA
clone size: NA
CDR3 protein: CASSLSGSYGYTF
CDR3 DNA: TGTGCCAGCAGTTTATCGGGCAGCTATGGCTACACCTTC

J gene: TRBJ1-1
V gene: TRBV30
D gene: TRBD1
clone size: NA
CDR3 protein: CAWTRDRANTEAFF
CDR3 DNA: TGTGCCTGGACTCGGGACAGGGCGAACACTGAAGCTTTCTTT

J gene: TRBJ2-7
V gene: TRBV19
D gene: NA
clone size: NA
CDR3 protein: CASSILGTSYEQYF
CDR3 DNA: TGTGCCAGTAGTATTTTAGGGACATCCTACGAGCAGTACTTC

J gene: TRBJ1-6
V gene: TRBV9
D gene: NA
clone size: NA
CDR3 protein: CASSVEGGGISPLHF
CDR3 DNA: TGTGCCAGCAGCGTAGAAGGCGGTGGTATTTCACCCCTCCACTTT

J gene: TRBJ1-2
V gene: TRBV29-1
D gene: NA
clone size: NA
CDR3 protein: CSVSGGSSYGYTF
CDR3 DNA: TGCAGCGTCTCGGGGGGGTCGAGCTATGGCTACACCTTC

J gene: TRBJ1-4
V gene: TRBV27
D gene: TRBD1
clone size: NA
CDR3 protein: CASRSTGRGEKLFF
CDR3 DNA: TGTGCCAGCAGGTCGACAGGGCGGGGTGAAAAACTGTTTTTT

J gene: TRBJ2-1
V gene: TRBV11-3
D gene: TRBD1
clone size: NA
CDR3 protein: CASSPGGPYNEQFF
CDR3 DNA: TGTGCCAGCAGCCCAGGGGGCCCCTACAATGAGCAGTTCTTC

J gene: TRBJ2-5
V gene: TRBV11-2
D gene: TRBD2
clone size: NA
CDR3 protein: CASSLGRRGGRSETQYF
CDR3 DNA: TGTGCCAGCAGCTTAGGGCGGCGGGGGGGCCGGTCGGAGACCCAGTACTTC

J gene: TRBJ2-1
V gene: TRBV7-8
D gene: NA
clone size: NA
CDR3 protein: CASSHRDSSYNEQFF
CDR3 DNA: TGTGCCAGCTCCCACAGGGATAGCTCCTACAATGAGCAGTTCTTC

J gene: TRBJ1-2
V gene: TRBV2
D gene: NA
clone size: NA
CDR3 protein: CASSRDSNYGYTF
CDR3 DNA: TGTGCCAGCAGTCGAGACAGCAACTATGGCTACACCTTC

J gene: TRBJ2-1
V gene: TRBV10-2
D gene: NA
clone size: NA
CDR3 protein: CASSESKGGGEQFF
CDR3 DNA: TGCGCCAGCAGTGAGTCGAAGGGAGGCGGTGAGCAGTTCTTC

J gene: TRBJ1-3
V gene: TRBV7-6
D gene: TRBD1
clone size: NA
CDR3 protein: CASRQEDRLYWVNTIYF
CDR3 DNA: TGTGCCAGCAGACAAGAGGACAGGCTGTACTGGGTAAACACCATATATTTT

J gene: TRBJ1-2
V gene: TRBV6-1
D gene: NA
clone size: NA
CDR3 protein: CASSVYRDYGYTF
CDR3 DNA: TGTGCCAGCAGTGTGTACAGGGACTATGGCTACACCTTC

J gene: TRBJ1-6
V gene: TRBV25-1
D gene: TRBD1
clone size: once
CDR3 protein: CASSRSTGGTSPLHF
CDR3 DNA: TGTGCCAGCAGTAGATCGACAGGGGGTACTTCACCCCTCCACTTT

J gene: TRBJ2-2
V gene: TRBV6-4
D gene: NA
clone size: few
CDR3 protein: CASSAGYEAGELFF
CDR3 DNA: TGTGCCAGCAGTGCGGGGTATGAGGCCGGGGAGCTGTTTTTT

J gene: TRBJ2-5
V gene: TRBV7-2
D gene: TRBD2
clone size: NA
CDR3 protein: CASSLETSGDSWEQYF
CDR3 DNA: TGTGCCAGCAGCTTAGAGACTAGCGGGGACTCGTGGGAGCAGTACTTC

J gene: TRBJ2-2
V gene: TRBV13
D gene: TRBD2
clone size: NA
CDR3 protein: CASSWGLRELFF
CDR3 DNA: TGTGCCAGCAGCTGGGGACTACGAGAGCTGTTTTTT

J gene: TRBJ1-1
V gene: TRBV6-5
D gene: NA
clone size: NA
CDR3 protein: CASSYRQMNTEAFF
CDR3 DNA: TGTGCCAGCAGTTACCGACAGATGAACACTGAAGCTTTCTTT

J gene: TRBJ2-3
V gene: TRBV9
D gene: TRBD1
clone size: NA
CDR3 protein: CASSVVTGATDTQYF
CDR3 DNA: TGTGCCAGCAGCGTAGTGACAGGGGCCACAGATACGCAGTATTTT

J gene: TRBJ1-5
V gene: TRBV10-3
D gene: TRBD1
clone size: NA
CDR3 protein: CATQGGSNQPQHF
CDR3 DNA: TGTGCCACTCAGGGGGGTAGCAATCAGCCCCAGCATTTT

J gene: TRBJ1-6
V gene: TRBV11-2
D gene: NA
clone size: NA
CDR3 protein: CASSWVGSVNSPLHF
CDR3 DNA: TGTGCCAGCAGTTGGGTCGGGTCAGTTAATTCACCCCTCCACTTT

J gene: TRBJ1-1
V gene: TRBV5-5
D gene: NA
clone size: NA
CDR3 protein: CASSFIGGSGTEAFF
CDR3 DNA: TGTGCCAGCAGCTTTATAGGTGGTTCAGGCACTGAAGCTTTCTTT

J gene: TRBJ2-7
V gene: TRBV2
D gene: TRBD1
clone size: NA
CDR3 protein: CASTGNRGYEQYF
CDR3 DNA: TGTGCCAGCACAGGAAACAGGGGGTACGAGCAGTACTTC

J gene: TRBJ2-1
V gene: TRBV6-4
D gene: TRBD2
clone size: NA
CDR3 protein: CASSEGGGYYNEQFF
CDR3 DNA: TGTGCCAGCAGTGAGGGCGGGGGGTACTACAATGAGCAGTTCTTC

J gene: TRBJ1-1
V gene: TRBV5-1
D gene: NA
clone size: NA
CDR3 protein: CASSDLRGPGAFF
CDR3 DNA: TGCGCCAGCAGCGATCTCAGGGGCCCCGGAGCTTTCTTT